This TCR beta chain emerged from a study of siplizumab effects on memory and regulatory T cells. A few donor pairs also had unstimulated CD4+ and CD8+ naive and memory subsets sequenced. About 9.2 x 10^4 TCR templates underwent assay in every sample. Clones were read by immunoSEQ multiplex PCR, and TCRdb kept only the in-frame ones, dropping some. This table holds 45,000 to 60,000 clones, about 90% found once. This clone came up a few times. The antigen is undetermined. Germline CDR1 SGHVS, CDR2 FQNEAQ. J gave up 7 bases and V 5 bases, and 9 bases lay outside the gene matches. There are 15 residues in the CDR3. Whole-study results and caveats: Naive T cell populations appeared to exhibit greater diversity than memory cells and appeared to be major alloresponse contributors. Only a minor fraction of alloreactive clones mapped to unstimulated subsets.

This chain links TRBV7-8 with TRBJ1-5, with 9 nucleotides matching TRBD1. The origin of this receptor is a human donor in good health. Sequences were obtained from naive CD8+ T cells sorted from blood. The CDR3 DNA follows: TGTGCCAGCAGCGTCCTACAGGGGGCTTGGCAGCCCCAGCATTTT. Translating gives CASSVLQGAWQPQHF.